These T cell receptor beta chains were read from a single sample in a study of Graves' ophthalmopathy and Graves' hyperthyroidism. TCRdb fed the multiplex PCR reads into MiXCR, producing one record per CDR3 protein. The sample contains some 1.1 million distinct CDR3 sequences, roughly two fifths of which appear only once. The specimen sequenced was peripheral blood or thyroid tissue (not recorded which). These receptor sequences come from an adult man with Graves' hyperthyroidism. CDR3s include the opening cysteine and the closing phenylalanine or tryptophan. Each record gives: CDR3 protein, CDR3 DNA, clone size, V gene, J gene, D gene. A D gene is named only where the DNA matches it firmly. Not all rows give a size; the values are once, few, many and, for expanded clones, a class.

CDR3 protein: CASSLGGDIGEQYF
CDR3 DNA: TGTGCCAGCAGCTTAGGGGGGGACATCGGCGAGCAGTACTTC
clone size: many
V gene: TRBV7-6
J gene: TRBJ2-7
D gene: .

CDR3 protein: CASSLTGTVGFTEAFF
CDR3 DNA: TGCGCCAGCAGCTTGACCGGGACAGTCGGCTTCACTGAAGCTTTCTTT
clone size: few
V gene: TRBV5-1
J gene: TRBJ1-1
D gene: TRBD1

CDR3 protein: CASSPDSGEVYEQYF
CDR3 DNA: TGCGCCAGCAGCCCGGATAGCGGGGAGGTCTACGAGCAGTACTTC
clone size: few
V gene: TRBV10-2
J gene: TRBJ2-7
D gene: TRBD2

CDR3 protein: CASSWDRVYETQYF
CDR3 DNA: TGTGCCAGCAGCTGGGACAGAGTATATGAGACCCAGTACTTC
clone size: many
V gene: TRBV7-2
J gene: TRBJ2-5
D gene: TRBD1

CDR3 protein: CASVGGGNSPLHF
CDR3 DNA: TGTGCCAGCGTTGGAGGGGGAAATTCACCCCTCCACTTT
clone size: many
V gene: TRBV28
J gene: TRBJ1-6
D gene: .

CDR3 protein: CASSYDGITFLNEKLFF
CDR3 DNA: TGTGCCAGCAGTTACGATGGCATCACCTTTCTCAATGAAAAACTGTTTTTT
clone size: .
V gene: TRBV6-5
J gene: TRBJ1-4
D gene: .

CDR3 protein: CATLGMNTEAFF
CDR3 DNA: TGTGCCACCCTCGGTATGAACACTGAAGCTTTCTTT
clone size: .
V gene: TRBV6-5
J gene: TRBJ1-1
D gene: .

CDR3 protein: CASSFSQTGAYEQYF
CDR3 DNA: TGTGCCAGCAGCTTCTCCCAGACAGGGGCATACGAGCAGTACTTC
clone size: .
V gene: TRBV9
J gene: TRBJ2-7
D gene: TRBD1

CDR3 protein: CASRQGAGGANVLTF
CDR3 DNA: TGTGCCAGCAGGCAGGGGGCTGGTGGGGCCAACGTCCTGACTTTC
clone size: .
V gene: TRBV25-1
J gene: TRBJ2-6
D gene: TRBD1

CDR3 protein: CASSLDRVIQPQHF
CDR3 DNA: TGCGCCAGCAGCCTTGACAGGGTTATCCAGCCCCAGCATTTT
clone size: few
V gene: TRBV4-1
J gene: TRBJ1-5
D gene: TRBD1

CDR3 protein: CASSETRAHYGYTF
CDR3 DNA: TGCGCCAGCAGTGAAACCAGAGCCCACTATGGCTACACCTTC
clone size: few
V gene: TRBV10-2
J gene: TRBJ1-2
D gene: .

CDR3 protein: CASRITTGQGFNEQYF
CDR3 DNA: TGTGCCAGCCGAATCACTACGGGACAGGGTTTCAACGAGCAGTACTTC
clone size: .
V gene: TRBV6-5
J gene: TRBJ2-7
D gene: TRBD1

CDR3 protein: CSARGRGREAFF
CDR3 DNA: TGCAGTGCTAGAGGACGGGGCCGTGAGGCTTTCTTT
clone size: .
V gene: TRBV20-1
J gene: TRBJ1-1
D gene: .

CDR3 protein: CATSVAWPGIETQYF
CDR3 DNA: TGTGCCACCAGCGTCGCCTGGCCAGGGATCGAGACCCAGTACTTC
clone size: .
V gene: TRBV15
J gene: TRBJ2-5
D gene: .

CDR3 protein: CSVRGGAKTQYF
CDR3 DNA: TGCAGTGTCAGAGGGGGGGCGAAGACCCAGTACTTC
clone size: .
V gene: TRBV20-1
J gene: TRBJ2-5
D gene: .

CDR3 protein: CASSFEGRYTGELFF
CDR3 DNA: TGCGCCAGCAGCTTTGAGGGGCGCTACACCGGGGAGCTGTTTTTT
clone size: .
V gene: TRBV5-1
J gene: TRBJ2-2
D gene: .

CDR3 protein: CSAWHPNQPQHF
CDR3 DNA: TGCAGTGCTTGGCATCCCAATCAGCCCCAGCATTTT
clone size: many
V gene: TRBV20-1
J gene: TRBJ1-5
D gene: .

CDR3 protein: CASSLGGQGSEKLFF
CDR3 DNA: TGCGCCAGCAGCTTGGGCGGACAGGGCAGTGAAAAACTGTTTTTT
clone size: few
V gene: TRBV5-1
J gene: TRBJ1-4
D gene: TRBD1

CDR3 protein: CSVEVGTGTGSYTF
CDR3 DNA: TGCAGCGTTGAAGTTGGGACCGGGACAGGAAGCTACACCTTC
clone size: many
V gene: TRBV29-1
J gene: TRBJ1-2
D gene: TRBD1

CDR3 protein: CASSSFGRVINEQYF
CDR3 DNA: TGTGCCAGCAGTTCCTTCGGCAGGGTGATTAACGAGCAGTACTTC
clone size: .
V gene: TRBV10-3
J gene: TRBJ2-7
D gene: .

CDR3 protein: CASSIKATAAEQYF
CDR3 DNA: TGTGCCAGTAGTATAAAGGCTACTGCTGCCGAGCAGTACTTC
clone size: many
V gene: TRBV19
J gene: TRBJ2-7
D gene: .

CDR3 protein: CASSLESGSWTEAFF
CDR3 DNA: TGTGCCAGCAGCTTAGAATCAGGGAGTTGGACTGAAGCTTTCTTT
clone size: many
V gene: TRBV7-9
J gene: TRBJ1-1
D gene: .

CDR3 protein: CATSRDSSRHRTYEQYF
CDR3 DNA: TGTGCCACCAGCAGAGATTCGTCACGGCACCGAACCTACGAGCAGTACTTC
clone size: few
V gene: TRBV15
J gene: TRBJ2-7
D gene: .

CDR3 protein: CASSDTAYNSPLHF
CDR3 DNA: TGCGCCAGCAGCGATACGGCGTATAATTCACCCCTCCACTTT
clone size: many
V gene: TRBV10-2
J gene: TRBJ1-6
D gene: .

CDR3 protein: CASSAAEGPFYEQYF
CDR3 DNA: TGTGCCAGTAGTGCGGCGGAGGGACCTTTCTACGAGCAGTACTTC
clone size: few
V gene: TRBV19
J gene: TRBJ2-7
D gene: .

CDR3 protein: CASSLSGRDYGYTF
CDR3 DNA: TGTGCCAGCAGCTTATCGGGCAGAGACTATGGCTACACCTTC
clone size: many
V gene: TRBV13
J gene: TRBJ1-2
D gene: .

CDR3 protein: CAGSLLTGRGGYTF
CDR3 DNA: TGTGCCGGCAGTCTCCTGACAGGGAGGGGAGGCTACACCTTC
clone size: .
V gene: TRBV12-3/TRBV12-4
J gene: TRBJ1-2
D gene: TRBD1

CDR3 protein: CASSYKSASNQPQHF
CDR3 DNA: TGTGCCAGCAGTTACAAATCAGCTAGCAATCAGCCCCAGCATTTT
clone size: few
V gene: TRBV6-2/TRBV6-3
J gene: TRBJ1-5
D gene: .

CDR3 protein: CASSPGQPGGNTEAFF
CDR3 DNA: TGTGCCAGCAGCCCTGGACAACCCGGCGGAAACACTGAAGCTTTCTTT
clone size: once
V gene: TRBV7-9
J gene: TRBJ1-1
D gene: .

CDR3 protein: CASSEYPGQETQYF
CDR3 DNA: TGTGCCAGCAGTGAATATCCGGGTCAAGAGACCCAGTACTTC
clone size: .
V gene: TRBV25-1
J gene: TRBJ2-5
D gene: .

CDR3 protein: CAMSDTYGGLPTETQYF
CDR3 DNA: TGTGCCATGAGTGACACTTACGGGGGGTTACCGACAGAGACCCAGTACTTC
clone size: .
V gene: TRBV10-3
J gene: TRBJ2-5
D gene: TRBD2

CDR3 protein: CASSRILGGTEAFF
CDR3 DNA: TGTGCCAGCAGCCGGATTTTGGGGGGGACTGAAGCTTTCTTT
clone size: .
V gene: TRBV14
J gene: TRBJ1-1
D gene: .